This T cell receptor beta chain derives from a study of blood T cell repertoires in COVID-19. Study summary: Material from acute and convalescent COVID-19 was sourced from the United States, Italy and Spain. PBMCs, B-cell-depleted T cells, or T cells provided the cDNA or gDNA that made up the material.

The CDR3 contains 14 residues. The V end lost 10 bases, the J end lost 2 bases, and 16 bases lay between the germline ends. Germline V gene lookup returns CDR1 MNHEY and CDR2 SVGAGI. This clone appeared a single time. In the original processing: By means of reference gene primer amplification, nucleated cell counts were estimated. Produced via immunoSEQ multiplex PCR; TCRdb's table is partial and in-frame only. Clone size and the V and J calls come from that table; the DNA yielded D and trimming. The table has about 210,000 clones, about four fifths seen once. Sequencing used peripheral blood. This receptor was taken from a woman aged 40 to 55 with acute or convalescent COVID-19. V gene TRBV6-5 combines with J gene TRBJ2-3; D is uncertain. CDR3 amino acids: CATRAAILTDTQYF. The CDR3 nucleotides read TGTGCCACCCGAGCCGCCATTCTCACAGATACGCAGTATTTT.